Shown below are 27 T cell receptor beta chains from a single sample sequenced in a study of glioma-infiltrating T cells after dendritic cell vaccination. TCRdb's table, derived via immunoSEQ multiplex PCR, lists solely in-frame clones and lacks some. Found here are about 64,000 clones, about 81% of them singletons; the top ten hold about 9%. This specimen consisted of blood, obtained before dendritic cell vaccination. These receptors were obtained from a human donor with glioblastoma.

This chain connects TRBV4-1 to TRBJ2-1; D perhaps matches TRBD1 (5 bases). CDR3 length: 14 residues. Germline CDR1 and CDR2: MGHRA and YSYEKL. Trimming left V 0 bases short and J 10 bases short, with 13 bases between. The CDR3 loop is CASSQDKVGQEQFF. Here the CDR3 DNA reads TGCGCCAGCAGCCAAGATAAAGTCGGACAAGAGCAGTTCTTC.

The V gene is TRBV10-3, the J gene TRBJ1-2; possible D gene TRBD1, 6 bases. Trimming left V 4 bases short and J 3 bases short, with 9 bases between. The CDR3 extends over 13 amino acids. The germline CDR1 and CDR2 sequences are ENHRY and SYGVKD. Written as DNA, the CDR3 is TGTGCCATCAGTGGACAGGCAGACTATGGCTACACCTTC. Its protein is CAISGQADYGYTF.

This clone showed up just once. This rearrangement joins TRBV10-1 to TRBJ2-2; the D gene is possibly TRBD2 (6 bases). CDR3 length: 13 residues. Deletions cut 6 bases from V and 5 bases from J, with 10 bases between. From germline, CDR1 is WNHNN and CDR2 SYGVQD (reference sequence). CDR3 loop: CASRAGGTGELFF. As DNA, the CDR3 is TGCGCCAGCAGAGCGGGCGGAACCGGGGAGCTGTTTTTT.

J is TRBJ2-5 and V is TRBV7-2; unclear D gene. TRBJ2-7 matches the DNA end more closely, so the J call is doubtful. The CDR3 length is 11 residues. Germline V gene sequence: CDR1 SGHTA, CDR2 FQGNSA. The DNA of the CDR3 is TGTGCCAGCAGCGATCGCTACGAGCAGTACTTC. This encodes CASSDRYEQYF.

Worth noting for this clone: The same CDR3 also results from other DNA sequences found in this sample. This rearrangement joins TRBV18 to TRBJ2-3, with TRBD2 matching 8 bases. CDR1 and CDR2 from the germline V gene are KGHSH and LQKENI. V gave up 3 bases and J gave up 4 bases; unmatched junction bases: 6. This CDR3 region has 15 residues. CDR3 nucleotides: TGTGCCAGCTCACCCTCGGGGGGGCTTTCAGATACGCAGTATTTT. Protein sequence: CASSPSGGLSDTQYF.

V is TRBV18 and J is TRBJ2-1, with TRBD2 matching over 11 bases. V shed 6 bases, J shed 7 bases, and the junction held 8 bases outside the gene matches. The CDR3 is 15 amino acids. In germline, CDR1 is KGHSH, CDR2 LQKENI. The CDR3 nucleotides read TGTGCCAGCTCCCCGACTAGCGGGGTCGGAAATGAGCAGTTCTTC. Protein sequence: CASSPTSGVGNEQFF.

This clone was counted a few times. This CDR3 reads CASSKVSPRDREYSNQPQHF. CDR3 sequence (DNA): TGTGCCAGCAGCAAAGTTTCACCCCGGGACAGAGAATATAGCAATCAGCCCCAGCATTTT. V gene TRBV21-1 combines with J gene TRBJ1-5; TRBD1 is taken as the D call from the table, unchecked against the DNA. TRBV21-1 is a documented pseudogene. CDR3 length equals 20 residues.

The V call is TRBV2, the J call TRBJ1-4; 12 bases agree with TRBD1. Germline V CDR1 and CDR2: SNHLY, FYNNEI. The CDR3 has 18 residues. The V segment lost 3 bases and the J segment 6 bases; nucleotides outside the gene matches: 11. DNA for the CDR3: TGTGCCAGCAGTGATGGGGACAGGGGGCGGAGCTTCGATGAAAAACTGTTTTTT. Translating gives CASSDGDRGRSFDEKLFF.

The chain links TRBV7-8 to TRBJ2-2; tentative D call: TRBD1 (6 bases). V dropped 9 bases and J dropped 4 bases, with 9 bases sitting between them. CDR1 SGHVS and CDR2 FQNEAQ come from the germline V gene. The CDR3 consists of 12 residues. The CDR3 DNA reads TGTGCCAGGGACAGTTTCACCGGGGAGCTGTTTTTT. Translating gives CARDSFTGELFF.

This sequence joins TRBV25-1 and TRBJ2-5; D unclear. V lost 4 bases, J lost 5 bases, and 8 bases lay in between. The length of the CDR3 is 12 residues. Germline V lookup: CDR1 MGHDK, CDR2 SYGVNS. Here the CDR3 reads CASSVVGETQYF. DNA for the CDR3: TGTGCCAGCAGTGTCGTCGGGGAGACCCAGTACTTC.

This clone turned up a few times. V is TRBV2 and J is TRBJ2-7, with a tentative D call TRBD1 (6 bases). The ends were cut back, 2 bases at V and 5 bases at J, with 10 bases in the middle. This CDR3 has 13 amino acids. Germline V gene data show CDR1 as SNHLY and CDR2 as FYNNEI. DNA for the CDR3: TGTGCCAGCAGTGAACAGGGGCTCAACGAGCAGTACTTC. Its protein product is CASSEQGLNEQYF.

V gene TRBV4-1 combines with J gene TRBJ1-1; D is ambiguous. This CDR3 spans 13 amino acids. Germline V CDR1 and CDR2: MGHRA, YSYEKL. V was pared by 4 bases and J by 3 bases, with 9 bases between. As DNA, the CDR3 is TGCGCCAGCAGCCTACTAGGGTACACTGAAGCTTTCTTT. Its translation: CASSLLGYTEAFF.

The gene calls are TRBV27 and TRBJ1-3; D gene ambiguous. V was shortened by 8 bases and J by 3 bases, with 8 bases between the two germline ends. This CDR3 comprises 12 residues. Germline V gives CDR1 MNHEY, CDR2 SMNVEV (reference sequence). CDR3 amino acids: CASGLRGNTIYF. The CDR3 DNA reads as TGTGCCAGCGGACTCCGTGGAAACACCATATATTTT.

This chain connects TRBV5-1 to TRBJ1-1; D is undetermined. The V gene lost 4 bases and the J gene lost 1 base, with 14 bases spanning the gap. This CDR3 has 15 amino acids. Germline V lookup: CDR1 SGHRS, CDR2 YFSETQ. CDR3 nucleotides: TGCGCCAGCAGCAAATGGGAGGGAAGGAACACTGAAGCTTTCTTT. It is translated as CASSKWEGRNTEAFF.

V and J are TRBV2 and TRBJ2-1, with a possible D match to TRBD1 (6 bases). The germline V gene encodes CDR1 SNHLY and CDR2 FYNNEI. The CDR3 spans 11 residues. Trimming pared 9 bases from V and 5 bases from J, leaving 8 bases between. CDR3 sequence reads: CASTGHNEQFF. In DNA, the CDR3 is TGTGCCAGTACAGGGCACAATGAGCAGTTCTTC.

The rearrangement uses TRBV7-6 and TRBJ2-3; D unresolved. The germline V and J ends were trimmed by 1 base and 1 base, with 6 bases remaining between them. This CDR3 comprises 14 residues. From germline, CDR1 is SGHVS and CDR2 FNYEAQ. Here the CDR3 reads CASSLVSGTDTQYF. DNA of the CDR3: TGTGCCAGCAGCTTAGTATCAGGCACAGATACGCAGTATTTT. Drawing the rest from reference TRBV7-6 and TRBJ2-3, the complete variable domain is GAGVSQSPRYKVTKRGQDVALRCDPISGHVSLYWYRQALGQGPEFLTYFNYEAQQDKSGLPNDRFSAERPEGSISTLTIQRTEQRDSAMYRCASSLVSGTDTQYFGPGTRLTVL.

The rearrangement joins TRBV5-4 to TRBJ2-2, with D unresolved. The V and J ends lost 3 bases and 4 bases respectively, with 4 bases between them. Germline loops: CDR1 SGHNT, CDR2 YYREEE (reference sequence). The CDR3 spans 12 residues. CDR3 region: CASSSSTGELFF. CDR3 sequence (DNA): TGTGCCAGCAGCTCCTCCACCGGGGAGCTGTTTTTT.

The chain recombines TRBV23-1 with TRBJ1-2; D is possibly TRBD1 (5 bases). TRBV23-1 is annotated as an ORF whose role is uncertain. Trimming stripped 1 base from V and 4 bases from J, with 16 bases between. The CDR3 contains 16 residues. The CDR3 coding sequence is TGCGCCAGCAGTCAATTGGGACTCCGTGACGGCTATGGCTACACCTTC. Translation gives CASSQLGLRDGYGYTF.

This chain links TRBV5-5 with TRBJ1-3, with 7 nucleotides matching TRBD1. Germline CDR1 SGHKS, CDR2 YYEKEE (reference sequence). The CDR3 runs 14 residues. The V segment lost 5 bases and the J segment 4 bases; nucleotides outside the gene matches: 6. This chain's CDR3 is CASSPQGRGNTIYF. The CDR3 bases are TGTGCCAGCAGTCCACAGGGGCGAGGAAACACCATATATTTT. Filled out from reference TRBV5-5 and TRBJ1-3, the complete variable domain reads DAGVTQSPTHLIKTRGQQVTLRCSPISGHKSVSWYQQVLGQGPQFIFQYYEKEERGRGNFPDRFSARQFPNYSSELNVNALLLGDSALYLCASSPQGRGNTIYFGEGSWLTVV.

The chain combines TRBV15 with TRBJ2-7, with D tentatively TRBD1 (6 bases). V was clipped by 1 base and J by 2 bases, with 9 bases between them. Germline lookup yields CDR1 LNHNV and CDR2 YYDKDF (reference sequence). This CDR3 is built from 14 residues. In nucleotides, the CDR3 is TGTGCCACCAGCAGAGGCCAGGGGACCTACGAGCAGTACTTC. Protein product: CATSRGQGTYEQYF.

This chain joins TRBV6-1 and TRBJ1-5, with 7 nucleotides matching TRBD1. The J segment lost 3 bases and the V segment lost 3 bases, leaving 5 bases of the junction unmatched. The CDR3 is made up of 15 amino acids. Germline-derived CDR1 and CDR2 are MNHNS and SASEGT. The CDR3 DNA reads as TGTGCCAGCAGTGACCAGGGGGTGGTCAATCAGCCCCAGCATTTT. It codes for CASSDQGVVNQPQHF.

The J gene is TRBJ1-4, the V gene TRBV28, with TRBD1 matching 9 bases. This CDR3 region has 14 residues. CDR1 is MDHEN, CDR2 SYDVKM, per germline. With 6 bases clipped from V and 10 bases from J, the junction kept 9 bases outside the gene matches. CDR3 sequence: CASSQAQGAGKLFF. The CDR3 coding sequence is TGTGCCAGCAGCCAGGCACAGGGGGCCGGAAAACTGTTTTTT.

J is TRBJ1-1 and V is TRBV13, with 7 bases matching TRBD1. The CDR3 length is 14 residues. The J segment lost 4 bases and the V segment lost 3 bases, leaving 5 bases of the junction unmatched. Germline values: CDR1 PRHDT, CDR2 FYEKMQ (reference sequence). This chain's CDR3 is CASSFPGGGTEAFF. CDR3 sequence (DNA): TGTGCCAGCAGCTTCCCAGGGGGAGGCACTGAAGCTTTCTTT. Full variable domain (rest looked up from reference TRBV13 and TRBJ1-1): AAGVIQSPRHLIKEKRETATLKCYPIPRHDTVYWYQQGPGQDPQFLISFYEKMQSDKGSIPDRFSAQQFSDYHSELNMSSLELGDSALYFCASSFPGGGTEAFFGQGTRLTVV.

In its sample, this clone was seen a few times. J is TRBJ2-7 and V is TRBV6-6; TRBD1 matches 7 bases. Germline loops: CDR1 MNHNY, CDR2 SVGAGI (reference sequence). The length of the CDR3 is 14 residues. The ends lost 0 bases at V and 4 bases at J; junction bases unmatched: 3. The CDR3 is CASSYSRDSYEQYF. The CDR3 DNA reads TGTGCCAGCAGTTACTCTCGGGACAGTTACGAGCAGTACTTC.

The chain uses TRBV7-2 and TRBJ1-2; a weak D match, TRBD1 (6 bases). CDR1 is SGHTA, CDR2 FQGNSA, per germline. Between the trimmed V and J ends, which lost 11 bases and 4 bases, there was a span of 20 bases. The CDR3 runs 14 residues. The CDR3 region is CAGGGQGRGYGYTF. The DNA of the CDR3 is TGTGCCGGGGGGGGGCAGGGAAGGGGCTATGGCTACACCTTC.

The chain is built from TRBV28 and TRBJ1-2, with D perhaps TRBD1 (6 bases). Germline V CDR1 and CDR2: MDHEN, SYDVKM. CDR3 size: 12 residues. The ends were cut back, 7 bases at V and 4 bases at J, with 10 bases in the middle. The DNA for the CDR3 is TGTGCCAGCATGGGGACACTCTATGGCTACACCTTC. This encodes CASMGTLYGYTF.

The chain combines TRBV7-9 with TRBJ2-1, with a weak D call TRBD1 (5 bases). CDR3 length equals 11 residues. V was clipped by 5 bases and J by 8 bases, with 7 bases between them. Germline V gene sequence: CDR1 SEHNR, CDR2 FQNEAQ (reference sequence). CDR3 amino acids: CASSPQDEQFF. The CDR3 DNA follows: TGTGCCAGCAGCCCACAGGATGAGCAGTTCTTC.